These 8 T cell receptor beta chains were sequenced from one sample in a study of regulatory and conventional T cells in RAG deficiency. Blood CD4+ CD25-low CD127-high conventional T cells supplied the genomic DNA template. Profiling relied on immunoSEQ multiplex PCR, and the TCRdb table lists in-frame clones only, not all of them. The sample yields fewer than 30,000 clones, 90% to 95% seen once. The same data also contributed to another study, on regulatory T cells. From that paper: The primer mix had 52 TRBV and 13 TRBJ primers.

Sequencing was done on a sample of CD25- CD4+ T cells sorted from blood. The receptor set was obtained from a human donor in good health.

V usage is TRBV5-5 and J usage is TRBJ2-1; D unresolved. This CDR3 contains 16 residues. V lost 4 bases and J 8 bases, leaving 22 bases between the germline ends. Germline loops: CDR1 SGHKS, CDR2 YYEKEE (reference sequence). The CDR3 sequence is CASSPTPARDFDEQFF. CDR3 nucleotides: TGTGCCAGCAGCCCAACACCAGCGAGAGACTTCGATGAGCAGTTCTTC.

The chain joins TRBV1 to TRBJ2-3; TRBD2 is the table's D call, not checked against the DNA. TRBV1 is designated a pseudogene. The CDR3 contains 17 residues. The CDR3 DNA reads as TGCACCAGCAGCCAAATCACGACTAGGACGGGCACAGATACGCAGTATTTT. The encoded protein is CTSSQITTRTGTDTQYF.

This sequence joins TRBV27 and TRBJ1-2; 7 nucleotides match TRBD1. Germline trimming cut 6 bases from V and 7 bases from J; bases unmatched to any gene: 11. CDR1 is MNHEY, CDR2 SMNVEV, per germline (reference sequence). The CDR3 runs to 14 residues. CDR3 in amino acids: CASRVVTGRGGYTF. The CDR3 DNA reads TGTGCCAGCAGAGTTGTGACAGGGCGTGGTGGCTACACCTTC.

CDR3 loop: CASRREIMNTEAFF. CDR3 DNA sequence: TGTGCCAGCAGACGTGAGATCATGAACACTGAAGCTTTCTTT. The V call is TRBV6-5, the J call TRBJ1-1, with unresolved D. CDR1 and CDR2 from the germline V gene are MNHEY and SVGAGI. This CDR3 comprises 14 residues. V gave up 6 bases and J gave up 0 bases, with 11 bases separating them.

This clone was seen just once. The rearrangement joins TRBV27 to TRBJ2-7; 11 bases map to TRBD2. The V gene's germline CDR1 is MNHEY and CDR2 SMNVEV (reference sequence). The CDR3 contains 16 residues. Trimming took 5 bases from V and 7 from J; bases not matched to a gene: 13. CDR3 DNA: TGTGCCAGCAGTCTAAACCTAGCGGGGGGCCCTTATGAGCAGTACTTC. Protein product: CASSLNLAGGPYEQYF.

The DNA for the CDR3 is TGTGCCAGCAGTTACGAGGCGGATGGAAACACCATATATTTT. It specifies CASSYEADGNTIYF. The chain is built from TRBV6-5 and TRBJ1-3, with unresolved D. The CDR3 totals 14 residues. Between the trimmed V and J ends, which lost 2 bases and 3 bases, there was a span of 8 bases. CDR1 is MNHEY, CDR2 SVGAGI, per germline.

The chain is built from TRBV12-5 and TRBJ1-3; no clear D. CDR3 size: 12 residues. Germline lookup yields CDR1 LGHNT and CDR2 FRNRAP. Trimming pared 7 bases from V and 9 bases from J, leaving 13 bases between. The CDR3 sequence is CASAQASGTIYF. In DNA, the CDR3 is TGTGCTAGTGCCCAGGCCAGTGGCACCATATATTTT.

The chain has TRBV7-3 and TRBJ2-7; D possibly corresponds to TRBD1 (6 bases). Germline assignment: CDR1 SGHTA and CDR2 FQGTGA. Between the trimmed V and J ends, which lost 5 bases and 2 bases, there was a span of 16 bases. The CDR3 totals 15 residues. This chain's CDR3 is CASSPQPGQTYEQYF. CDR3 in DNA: TGTGCCAGCAGCCCACAACCTGGACAGACCTACGAGCAGTACTTC.